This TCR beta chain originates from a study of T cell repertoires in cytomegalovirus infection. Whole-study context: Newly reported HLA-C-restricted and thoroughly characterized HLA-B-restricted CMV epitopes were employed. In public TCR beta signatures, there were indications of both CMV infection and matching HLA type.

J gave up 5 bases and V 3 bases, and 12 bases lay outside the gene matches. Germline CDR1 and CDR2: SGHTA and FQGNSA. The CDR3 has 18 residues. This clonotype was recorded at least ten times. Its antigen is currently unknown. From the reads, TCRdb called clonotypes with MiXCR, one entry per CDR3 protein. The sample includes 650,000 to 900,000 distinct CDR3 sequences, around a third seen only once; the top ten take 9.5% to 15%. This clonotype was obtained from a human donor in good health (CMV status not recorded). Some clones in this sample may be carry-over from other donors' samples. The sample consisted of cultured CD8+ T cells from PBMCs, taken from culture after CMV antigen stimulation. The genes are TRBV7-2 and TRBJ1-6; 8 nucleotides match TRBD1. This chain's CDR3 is CASSFKLRQGINNSPLHF. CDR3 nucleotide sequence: TGTGCCAGCAGCTTTAAGCTACGACAGGGGATCAATAATTCACCCCTCCACTTT. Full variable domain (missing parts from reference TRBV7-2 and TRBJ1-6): GAGVSQSPSNKVTEKGKDVELRCDPISGHTALYWYRQSLGQGLEFLIYFQGNSAPDKSGLPSDRFSAERTGGSVSTLTIQRTQQEDSAVYLCASSFKLRQGINNSPLHFGNGTRLTVT.